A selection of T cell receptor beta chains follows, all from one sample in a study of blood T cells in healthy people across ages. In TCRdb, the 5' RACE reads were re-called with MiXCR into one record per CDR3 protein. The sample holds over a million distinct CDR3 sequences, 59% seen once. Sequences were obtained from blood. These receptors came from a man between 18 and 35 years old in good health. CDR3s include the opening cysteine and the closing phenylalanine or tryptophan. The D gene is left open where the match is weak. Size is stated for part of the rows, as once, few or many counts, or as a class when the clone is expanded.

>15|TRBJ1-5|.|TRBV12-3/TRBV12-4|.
TGTGCCAGCAGTAATGAAGGATGTAGCAATCAGCCCCAGCATTTT
CASSNEGCSNQPQHF
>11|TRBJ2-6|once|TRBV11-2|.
TGTGCCAGCAGCTTTGCCAACGTCCTGACTTTC
CASSFANVLTF
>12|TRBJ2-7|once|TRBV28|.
TGTGCCAGCAGGGAGCCCTCCTACGAGCAGTACTTC
CASREPSYEQYF
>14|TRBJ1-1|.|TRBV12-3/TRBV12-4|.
TGTGCCAGCAGCCTAGGTTCTTCAAACACTGAAGCTTTCTTT
CASSLGSSNTEAFF
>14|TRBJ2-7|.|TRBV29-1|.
TGCAGCGTTGAGTGGGGGATGGGGGTAGGGGAGCAGTACTTC
CSVEWGMGVGEQYF
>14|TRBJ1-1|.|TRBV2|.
TGTGCCAGCAGGGAACAGGGTTTTAACACTGAAGCTTTCTTT
CASREQGFNTEAFF
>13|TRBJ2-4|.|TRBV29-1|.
TGCAGCGTTGACGGGTTAGCCAAAAACATTCAGTACTTC
CSVDGLAKNIQYF
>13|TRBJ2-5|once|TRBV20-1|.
TGCAGTGCTAGACCCCTGTACCAAGAGACCCAGTACTTC
CSARPLYQETQYF
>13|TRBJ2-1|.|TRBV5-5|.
TGTGCCAGCAGCCAACGTGGGGCATATGAGCAGTTCTTC
CASSQRGAYEQFF
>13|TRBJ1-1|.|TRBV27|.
TGTGCCAGCAGTTCTCATGGGGGCACTGAAGCTTTCTTT
CASSSHGGTEAFF
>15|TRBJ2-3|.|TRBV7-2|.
TGTGCCAGCAGCTTAGGACCCTTCAATCCGTATACGCAGTATTTT
CASSLGPFNPYTQYF
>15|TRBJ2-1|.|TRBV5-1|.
TGCGCCAGCAATAGTATGGAGAGGGGGTACAATGAGCAGTTCTTC
CASNSMERGYNEQFF
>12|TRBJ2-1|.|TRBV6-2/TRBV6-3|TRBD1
TGTGCCAGCAGCCTCCCGACAGGGGAGCAGTTCTTC
CASSLPTGEQFF
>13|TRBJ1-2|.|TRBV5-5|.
TGTGCCAGCAGCTCCCTGGACAGCTATGGCTACACCTTC
CASSSLDSYGYTF
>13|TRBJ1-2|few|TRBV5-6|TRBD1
TGTGCCAGCAGCCTCGCCGGGACAGGGAGCTACACCTTC
CASSLAGTGSYTF
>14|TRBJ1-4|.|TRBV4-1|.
TGCGCCAGCAGCCAGACTGTGGGCCCAGAAAAACTGTTTTTT
CASSQTVGPEKLFF
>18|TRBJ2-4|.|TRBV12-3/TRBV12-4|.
TGTGCCAGCAGTGCTGCGACTTGGCCCTATCTAGCCAAAAACATTCAGTACTTC
CASSAATWPYLAKNIQYF
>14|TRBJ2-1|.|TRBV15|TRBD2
TGTGCCACCAGCATGGCGGGGGGGCAGAATGAGCAGTTCTTC
CATSMAGGQNEQFF
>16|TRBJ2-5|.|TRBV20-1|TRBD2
TGCAGTGCCAGGGTATTAGCGGGGGGCGACCAAGAGACCCAGTACTTC
CSARVLAGGDQETQYF
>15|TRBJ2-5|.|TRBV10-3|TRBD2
TGTGCCATCAGTGAAGCGACTAGCGTTGGTGGGACCCAGTACTTC
CAISEATSVGGTQYF
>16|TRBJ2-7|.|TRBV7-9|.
TGTGCCAGCAGCTTAGCCATGCGCGGGGAGCGCTACGAGCAGTACTTC
CASSLAMRGERYEQYF
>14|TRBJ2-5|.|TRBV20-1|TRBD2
TGCAGTGCTAGTTCGCCTAGCGGGAGTAATGAGCAGTACTTC
CSASSPSGSNEQYF
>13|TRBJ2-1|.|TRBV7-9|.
TGTGCCAGCAGCTTTTGGAGGGACAATGAGCAGTTCTTC
CASSFWRDNEQFF
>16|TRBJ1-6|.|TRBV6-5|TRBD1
TGTGCCAGCAGTTACTCATCGGACAGGCATAATTCACCCCTCCACTTT
CASSYSSDRHNSPLHF
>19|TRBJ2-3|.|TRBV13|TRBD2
TGTGCCAGCAGCTCGGGACTAGCGGGGAAAAAGATGGTACGAGATACGCAGTATTTT
CASSSGLAGKKMVRDTQYF
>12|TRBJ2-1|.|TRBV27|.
TGTGCCAGCAGTTTACAGGGACCTGGGGAGTTCTTC
CASSLQGPGEFF
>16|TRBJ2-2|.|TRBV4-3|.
TGCGCCAGCAGCCAAGAGTGGAGTTGGGCAACCGGGGAGCTGTTTTTT
CASSQEWSWATGELFF
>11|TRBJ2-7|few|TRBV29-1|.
TGCAGCCACAAAGAGCCCTACGAGCAGTACTTC
CSHKEPYEQYF
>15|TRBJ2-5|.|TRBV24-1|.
TGTGCCACCAGTGACTGGACGGGCGGACAAGAGACCCAGTACTTC
CATSDWTGGQETQYF
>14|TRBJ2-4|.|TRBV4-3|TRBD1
TGCGCCAGCAGCCAAGGACAGGGATCGGACATTCAGTACTTC
CASSQGQGSDIQYF
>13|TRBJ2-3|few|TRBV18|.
TGTGCCAGCTCACCAGGGGGTCCAGATACGCAGTATTTT
CASSPGGPDTQYF
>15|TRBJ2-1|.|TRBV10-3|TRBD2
TGTGCCATCAGTGAGAGGGGACCGGGGGGGAATGAGCAGTTCTTC
CAISERGPGGNEQFF
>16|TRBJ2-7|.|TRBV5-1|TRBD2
TGCGCCAGCAGCGAAATCACGGGAGGGCCCAGCTACGAGCAGTACTTC
CASSEITGGPSYEQYF
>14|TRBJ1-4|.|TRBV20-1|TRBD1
TGCAGTGCTAGTTCAGGACAGGGGAGGAAAAAACTGTTTTTT
CSASSGQGRKKLFF
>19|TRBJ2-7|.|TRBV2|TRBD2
TGTGCCAGCAGCGAAAACCTAGGACTAGCGGGTGATTTTTCCTACGAGCAGTACTTC
CASSENLGLAGDFSYEQYF
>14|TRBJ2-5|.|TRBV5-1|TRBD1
TGCGCCAGCAGCCAGGGGACAGGCCGGGAGACCCAGTACTTC
CASSQGTGRETQYF
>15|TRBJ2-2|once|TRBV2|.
TGTGCCAGCAGTGTTCGGCAGGGTTCCGCGGGGGAGCTGTTTTTT
CASSVRQGSAGELFF
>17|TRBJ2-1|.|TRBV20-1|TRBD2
TGCAGTGCCCTCGGACTAGCGGGACTCGGGTCCTACAATGAGCAGTTCTTC
CSALGLAGLGSYNEQFF
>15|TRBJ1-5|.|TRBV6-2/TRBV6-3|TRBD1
TGTGCCAGCGGACCGGGACAGGGGTTTAATCAGCCCCAGCATTTT
CASGPGQGFNQPQHF
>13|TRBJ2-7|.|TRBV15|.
TGTGCCACCAGCAGAGATCGACAGTTGCAGCAGTACTTC
CATSRDRQLQQYF
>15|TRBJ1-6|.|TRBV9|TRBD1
TGTGCCAGCAGCGTAAGTCTGGGACAGAATTCACCCCTCCACTTT
CASSVSLGQNSPLHF
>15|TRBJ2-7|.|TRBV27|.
TGTGCCAGCAGTTTAGGGGCCCTGTCCCATCTCGAGCAGTACTTC
CASSLGALSHLEQYF
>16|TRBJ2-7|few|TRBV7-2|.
TGTGCCAGCAGCTTAGAAGGATCGGACAGAGCCTACGAGCAGTACTTC
CASSLEGSDRAYEQYF
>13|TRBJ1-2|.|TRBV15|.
TGTGCCACCAGCAGAGTATTGATCGGAAGCTACACCTTC
CATSRVLIGSYTF
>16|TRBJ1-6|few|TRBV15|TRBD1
TGTGCCACCAGCAGAGCCCCGGGACAGGCTAATTCACCCCTCCACTTT
CATSRAPGQANSPLHF
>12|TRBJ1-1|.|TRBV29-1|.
TGCAGCGGGGGGGACGGAATCATTGAAGCTTTCTTT
CSGGDGIIEAFF
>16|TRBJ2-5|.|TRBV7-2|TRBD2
TGTGCCAGCAGCCAGGGCGGGATCGGGGAGGGGAAGACCCAGTACTTC
CASSQGGIGEGKTQYF